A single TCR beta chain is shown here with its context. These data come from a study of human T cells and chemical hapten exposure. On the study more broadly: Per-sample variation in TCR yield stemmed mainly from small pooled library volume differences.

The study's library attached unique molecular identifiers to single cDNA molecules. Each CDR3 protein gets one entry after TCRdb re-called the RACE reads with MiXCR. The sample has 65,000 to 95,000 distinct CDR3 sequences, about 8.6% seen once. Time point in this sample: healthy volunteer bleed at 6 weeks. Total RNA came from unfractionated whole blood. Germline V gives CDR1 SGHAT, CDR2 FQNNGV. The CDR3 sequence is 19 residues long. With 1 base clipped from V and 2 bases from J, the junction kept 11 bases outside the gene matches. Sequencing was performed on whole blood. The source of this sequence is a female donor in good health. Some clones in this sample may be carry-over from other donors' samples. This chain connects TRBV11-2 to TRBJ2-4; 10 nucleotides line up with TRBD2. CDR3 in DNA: TGTGCCAGCAGCTTAGGGCTAGCGGGGGCCCACGGGACCAAAAACATTCAGTACTTC. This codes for CASSLGLAGAHGTKNIQYF.